The 29 T cell receptor beta chains below come from one sample, sequenced in a study of blood T cell repertoires in COVID-19. Assay: immunoSEQ multiplex PCR; the TCRdb copy retains only in-frame clones and omits some. Of 120,000 or so clones listed, approximately 85% are singletons. Sample: peripheral blood. Receptors were obtained from a man of 80 years or more with active or convalescent COVID-19.

J is TRBJ1-2 and V is TRBV30; D possibly corresponds to TRBD1 (5 bases). CDR3 length: 16 residues. The V and J ends lost 2 bases and 2 bases respectively, with 18 bases between them. CDR1 is GTSNPN, CDR2 SVGIG, per germline (reference sequence). The CDR3 DNA reads TGTGCCTGGAGTCCCCAATGGGGGAGGGTCAACTATGGCTACACCTTC. Its protein is CAWSPQWGRVNYGYTF. Combining the CDR3 with reference TRBV30 and TRBJ1-2 gives the whole variable domain SQTIHQWPATLVQPVGSPLSLECTVEGTSNPNLYWYRQAAGRGLQLLFYSVGIGQISSEVPQNLSASRPQDRQFILSSKKLLLSDSGFYLCAWSPQWGRVNYGYTFGSGTRLTVV.

The chain combines TRBV19 with TRBJ1-5; 10 nucleotides match TRBD1. The CDR3 sequence is 15 residues long. Looked up from germline, CDR1 is LNHDA and CDR2 is SQIVND (reference sequence). V lost 5 bases and J lost 8; bases outside the gene matches: 9. In DNA form, the CDR3 reads TGTGCCAGTAGTGAGACAGGGGGCCGAGGGGAGCCCCAGCATTTT. Protein product: CASSETGGRGEPQHF.

The genes are TRBV7-3 and TRBJ2-3; 7 bases line up with TRBD2. Trimming at V came to 2 bases and at J to 1 base, leaving 3 bases not matched to a gene. Per germline, CDR1 SGHTA and CDR2 FQGTGA. The length of the CDR3 is 15 residues. CDR3 residues: CASSLLAERTDTQYF. The DNA of the CDR3 is TGTGCCAGCAGCTTACTAGCGGAACGCACAGATACGCAGTATTTT.

The chain combines TRBV24-1 with TRBJ2-7; 7 bases map to TRBD1. Unmatched junction bases numbered 3, after V lost 10 bases and J lost 4 bases. Germline lookup yields CDR1 KGHDR and CDR2 SFDVKD. The CDR3 covers 11 residues. The chain's CDR3 is CATSTGYEQYF. Written as DNA, the CDR3 is TGTGCCACGTCGACAGGGTACGAGCAGTACTTC.

This rearrangement joins TRBV19 to TRBJ2-7, with D perhaps matching TRBD1 (5 bases). V was shortened by 4 bases and J by 6 bases, with 13 bases between the two germline ends. In germline, CDR1 is LNHDA, CDR2 SQIVND (reference sequence). This CDR3 contains 13 residues. In DNA, the CDR3 is TGTGCCAGTAGTACCTCGCGACAGCTCGAGCAGTACTTC. Translation gives CASSTSRQLEQYF.

J is TRBJ1-1 and V is TRBV7-3, with a weak D call TRBD1 (6 bases). Trimming left V 4 bases short and J 1 base short, with 10 bases between. The CDR3 extends over 14 amino acids. Germline V gives CDR1 SGHTA, CDR2 FQGTGA. CDR3 in DNA: TGTGCCAGCAGCTCCCCACAGGGGAACACTGAAGCTTTCTTT. Translated: CASSSPQGNTEAFF. The variable domain in full, completed from reference TRBV7-3 and TRBJ1-1, reads GAGVSQTPSNKVTEKGKYVELRCDPISGHTALYWYRQSLGQGPEFLIYFQGTGAADDSGLPNDRFFAVRPEGSVSTLKIQRTERGDSAVYLCASSSPQGNTEAFFGQGTRLTVV.

The J gene is TRBJ2-1, the V gene TRBV25-1, with D possibly being TRBD1 (6 bases). Germline V gene sequence: CDR1 MGHDK, CDR2 SYGVNS. V was cut by 2 bases and J by 4 bases, with 12 bases left in between. This CDR3 has 15 amino acids. The CDR3 sequence is CASSEGQGTYNEQFF. The CDR3 bases are TGTGCCAGCAGTGAAGGGCAGGGGACATACAATGAGCAGTTCTTC.

The V call is TRBV7-2, the J call TRBJ1-5; D remains unclear. This CDR3 has 15 amino acids. Trimming cost V 1 base and J 1 base, with 8 bases left between them. Germline-derived CDR1 and CDR2 are SGHTA and FQGNSA. As DNA, the CDR3 is TGTGCCAGCAGCTTAGTGGGAGGAAGCAATCAGCCCCAGCATTTT. This encodes CASSLVGGSNQPQHF. The full variable domain, rest sourced from reference TRBV7-2 and TRBJ1-5, is GAGVSQSPSNKVTEKGKDVELRCDPISGHTALYWYRQSLGQGLEFLIYFQGNSAPDKSGLPSDRFSAERTGGSVSTLTIQRTQQEDSAVYLCASSLVGGSNQPQHFGDGTRLSIL.

The chain has TRBV7-2 and TRBJ1-2; D gene ambiguous. The CDR3 covers 14 residues. Germline assignment: CDR1 SGHTA and CDR2 FQGNSA. The V end lost 5 bases, the J end lost 3 bases, and 13 bases lay between the germline ends. The DNA of the CDR3 is TGTGCCAGCAGCCCATGGAGGACCCACTATGGCTACACCTTC. Translating it yields CASSPWRTHYGYTF.

The rearrangement uses TRBV25-1 and TRBJ2-5; D not certain. The ends were cut back, 1 base at V and 1 base at J, with 10 bases in the middle. The CDR3 runs to 15 residues. Germline lookup yields CDR1 MGHDK and CDR2 SYGVNS. CDR3 nucleotide sequence: TGTGCCAGCAGTGAATCTGGGCGCCGCCAAGAGACCCAGTACTTC. This translates into CASSESGRRQETQYF. The variable domain in full, completed from reference TRBV25-1 and TRBJ2-5, reads EADIYQTPRYLVIGTGKKITLECSQTMGHDKMYWYQQDPGMELHLIHYSYGVNSTEKGDLSSESTVSRIRTEHFPLTLESARPSHTSQYLCASSESGRRQETQYFGPGTRLLVL.

The chain has TRBV7-9 and TRBJ2-4; D might be TRBD1 (8 bases). There are 15 residues in the CDR3. V gave up 5 bases and J gave up 5 bases, with 16 bases separating them. Germline-derived CDR1 and CDR2 are SEHNR and FQNEAQ (reference sequence). DNA of the CDR3: TGTGCCAGCAGCCTAAGACAGGGGAGGGAAAACATTCAGTACTTC. This encodes CASSLRQGRENIQYF.

The chain combines TRBV28 with TRBJ1-5, with D perhaps matching TRBD1 (6 bases). This CDR3 region has 14 residues. Deletions cut 5 bases from V and 5 bases from J, with 13 bases between. Germline CDR1 reads MDHEN; CDR2 reads SYDVKM. In nucleotides, the CDR3 is TGTGCCAGCAGTCCACGGGACAACTATCAGCCCCAGCATTTT. Protein: CASSPRDNYQPQHF. The full variable domain, its missing parts supplied by reference TRBV28 and TRBJ1-5, is DVKVTQSSRYLVKRTGEKVFLECVQDMDHENMFWYRQDPGLGLRLIYFSYDVKMKEKGDIPEGYSVSREKKERFSLILESASTNQTSMYLCASSPRDNYQPQHFGDGTRLSIL.

V and J are TRBV7-6 and TRBJ2-3; 9 positions match TRBD2. The junction had 2 bases not matched to a gene; V was cut back by 0 bases and J by 1 base. The CDR3 runs 16 residues. Germline V gives CDR1 SGHVS, CDR2 FNYEAQ. The CDR3 loop reads CASSLARGGGTDTQYF. In DNA form, the CDR3 reads TGTGCCAGCAGCTTAGCGCGGGGGGGTGGCACAGATACGCAGTATTTT.

J is TRBJ2-5 and V is TRBV28, with a possible D match to TRBD1 (6 bases). V was cut by 3 bases and J by 3 bases, with 17 bases left in between. This CDR3 region has 16 residues. Germline values: CDR1 MDHEN, CDR2 SYDVKM. The CDR3 spells CASSLTNSGEEETQYF. The CDR3 nucleotides are TGTGCCAGCAGTTTGACCAACTCAGGGGAAGAAGAGACCCAGTACTTC.

The chain employs TRBV19 and TRBJ2-7, with 10 bases lining up with TRBD2. Germline V gene lookup returns CDR1 LNHDA and CDR2 SQIVND (reference sequence). V was clipped by 2 bases and J by 1 base; unmatched bases: 11. This CDR3 is built from 18 residues. The CDR3 DNA is TGTGCCAGTAGTATATCGGCTAGCGGGAGTTCGGGTTCCTACGAGCAGTACTTC. Encoded protein: CASSISASGSSGSYEQYF.

J is TRBJ2-7 and V is TRBV10-2; 8 nucleotides align to TRBD2. CDR1 and CDR2 from the germline V gene are WSHSY and SAAADI. The CDR3 contains 15 residues. V dropped 1 base and J dropped 0; count of bases not matched to a gene: 2. The CDR3 loop reads CASSELAGSSYEQYF. The CDR3 DNA reads TGCGCCAGCAGTGAGTTAGCGGGATCCTCCTACGAGCAGTACTTC.

The chain recombines TRBV12-3 or TRBV12-4 with TRBJ1-2; tentatively, D is TRBD1 (5 bases). The V and J ends lost 5 bases and 3 bases respectively, with 10 bases between them. The CDR3 is 13 residues long. DNA of the CDR3: TGTGCCAGCAGTGAGGACACCGACTATGGCTACACCTTC. Protein: CASSEDTDYGYTF.

The chain recombines TRBV7-3 with TRBJ2-3; the match to TRBD2 covers 10 bases. The CDR3 extends over 17 amino acids. V gave up 1 base and J gave up 4 bases; unmatched junction bases: 8. The germline V gene encodes CDR1 SGHTA and CDR2 FQGTGA. The CDR3 loop is CASSLNELAGYADTQYF. In DNA, the CDR3 is TGTGCCAGCAGCTTAAACGAACTAGCGGGGTACGCAGATACGCAGTATTTT.

This clone was seen just once. The chain couples TRBV9 to TRBJ1-2, with no clear D. Trimming took 4 bases from V and 5 from J, leaving 12 bases between them. Per the germline V gene, CDR1 is SGDLS and CDR2 is YYNGEE. This CDR3 is 13 amino acids long. CDR3 in DNA: TGTGCCAGCAGCTCCCGGGAACGATATGGCTACACCTTC. Translated: CASSSRERYGYTF.

V gene TRBV7-3 combines with J gene TRBJ2-2; 9 bases are a match to TRBD1. The CDR3 spans 16 residues. J lost 4 bases, V lost 4 bases, and 7 bases had no gene match. Per the germline V gene, CDR1 is SGHTA and CDR2 is FQGTGA. CDR3 nucleotide sequence: TGTGCCAGCAGCTCAGGGACAGGGCGGGGCACCGGGGAGCTGTTTTTT. Amino acids: CASSSGTGRGTGELFF.

The chain joins TRBV7-9 to TRBJ1-6; D might be TRBD1 (5 bases). The CDR3 is 14 residues long. CDR1 and CDR2 from the germline V gene are SEHNR and FQNEAQ (reference sequence). V lost 11 bases, J lost 5 bases, and 16 bases lay in between. CDR3 region: CALQPDTDNSPLHF. CDR3 sequence (DNA): TGTGCCTTACAACCGGACACTGATAATTCACCCCTCCACTTT.

The chain recombines TRBV6-5 with TRBJ1-2; D not certain. The CDR3 sequence is 15 residues long. The V end was cut by 6 bases, the J end by 1 base, with 15 bases between. The germline V gene has CDR1 MNHEY and CDR2 SVGAGI. The DNA of the CDR3 is TGTGCCAGCAGCGGGGATCCACTCGGTAACTATGGCTACACCTTC. Translated: CASSGDPLGNYGYTF.

The V call is TRBV6-7, the J call TRBJ2-1; 8 nucleotides align to TRBD2. TRBV6-7 is identified as an open reading frame with a role that is uncertain. The CDR3 covers 15 residues. The trim removed 0 bases at V and 8 bases at J, leaving 6 bases unmatched. CDR3 coding DNA: TGTGCCAGCAGTTACTCGGGGGGACTAGGATATGAGCAGTTCTTC. Encoded protein: CASSYSGGLGYEQFF.

The J gene is TRBJ2-1, the V gene TRBV27; 9 bases agree with TRBD2. The germline V gene has CDR1 MNHEY and CDR2 SMNVEV (reference sequence). Trimming removed 4 bases from V and 8 bases from J; junction bases left unmatched: 15. CDR3 length: 17 residues. The CDR3 bases are TGTGCCAGCAGTTCCCGGCCGATAGCGGGGGAATACCATGAGCAGTTCTTC. Translating gives CASSSRPIAGEYHEQFF.

This chain connects TRBV7-8 to TRBJ2-5, with D perhaps TRBD1 (5 bases). The germline gives CDR1 SGHVS, CDR2 FQNEAQ. This CDR3 contains 13 residues. The V end was cut by 5 bases, the J end by 4 bases, with 11 bases between. CDR3 sequence (DNA): TGTGCCAGCAGCCGCGGACAATCAGAGACCCAGTACTTC. It is translated as CASSRGQSETQYF.

The chain employs TRBV10-3 and TRBJ1-6; D perhaps matches TRBD1 (5 bases). From germline, CDR1 is ENHRY and CDR2 SYGVKD. Trimming took off 2 bases at V and 10 bases at J, with 12 bases between the two ends. This CDR3 spans 14 amino acids. This CDR3 is CAISEVQPGSPLHF. The CDR3 DNA is TGTGCCATCAGTGAGGTCCAGCCAGGGTCACCCCTCCACTTT.

The V gene is TRBV30, the J gene TRBJ1-5, with a weak D call TRBD1 (5 bases). V gave up 5 bases and J gave up 6 bases, with 17 bases separating them. CDR3 length: 14 amino acids. Germline V gives CDR1 GTSNPN, CDR2 SVGIG (reference sequence). CDR3 DNA sequence: TGTGCCTGGGGGGGTAGCAGGGTAGGTCAGCCCCAGCATTTT. Translation gives CAWGGSRVGQPQHF.

The gene calls are TRBV29-1 and TRBJ2-7; D gene ambiguous. Germline V gene lookup returns CDR1 SQVTM and CDR2 ANQGSEA. The CDR3 spans 13 residues. Trimming shortened V by 0 bases and J by 8 bases, and 14 bases separated the two germline ends. Written as DNA, the CDR3 is TGCAGCGTTGAAGATGTGGAGCCGTCAAAGCAGTACTTC. Protein: CSVEDVEPSKQYF.

The rearrangement joins TRBV7-2 to TRBJ1-1, with D maybe TRBD1 (5 bases). V lost 1 base and J 0 bases, leaving 12 bases between the germline ends. The CDR3 has 16 residues. Germline assignment: CDR1 SGHTA and CDR2 FQGNSA. The CDR3 sequence: CASSLEGGRVNTEAFF. In DNA form, the CDR3 reads TGTGCCAGCAGCTTAGAGGGTGGCAGGGTGAACACTGAAGCTTTCTTT. Complete variable domain (other parts from reference TRBV7-2 and TRBJ1-1): GAGVSQSPSNKVTEKGKDVELRCDPISGHTALYWYRQSLGQGLEFLIYFQGNSAPDKSGLPSDRFSAERTGGSVSTLTIQRTQQEDSAVYLCASSLEGGRVNTEAFFGQGTRLTVV.